This TCR beta chain came from a study of blood T cell repertoires in COVID-19 (dated by TCRdb to 2019 to 2021). For the study in its entirety: Collaborator samples came from the United States, Italy and Spain and covered acute and convalescent phases of COVID-19. The prospective study material was composed of cDNA or gDNA derived from T cells, B-cell-depleted T cells, or PBMCs. The dataset comprised deeply sampled blood TCRbeta repertoires from subjects exposed to, actively infected with, or recovered from COVID-19. The repertoires were released in a freely available public database meant as a resource for research on the immune response to SARS-CoV-2. The samples were drawn from the first 160 participants of the ongoing ImmuneRACE study and from over a thousand subjects provided by 6 global collaborators. Nearly every sample came with metadata listing a de-identified subject ID, COVID-19 status, age in years and sex. Where available, HLA class I and class II types were obtained from metadata supplied by the sample provider rather than from assay-based typing. Findings and caveats that apply to the study as a whole: The quantity of clinical and demographic metadata differed by source and by participant and was supplied without curation.

TCRbeta CDR3 regions were amplified from genomic DNA by means of the immunoSEQ Assay, a bias-controlled multiplex PCR. As for the original processing: Within the assay, amplification of reference gene primers was used to estimate how many nucleated cells each sample contained. To quantify the absolute abundance of each unique TCRbeta CDR3 rearrangement, sequence reads were collapsed and filtered. For each sample, productive Simpson clonality was calculated as the square root of Simpson's diversity index over productive rearrangements. This is the immuneACCESS table as TCRdb keeps it, with only in-frame sequences that have V and J called. A part of the clones is gone; compared with another copy, unresolved V genes explain less than half, and the rest is unexplained. The V and J calls and clone size are taken from that table; D and trimming were inferred from the DNA. The sample records under 200,000 clones, approximately 81% of which are singletons. Roughly 14% of the sample comes from the top ten.

Regarding this clone: It has no known antigen specificity. No per-base quality is available; no much larger clone lies one base away.

Its CDR3 holds 15 amino acids, cysteine through phenylalanine. Only CDR3 DNA remains: 45 bases, in frame from the first base. The germline V and J ends show losses of 2 bases and 4 bases respectively, and no gene match explains 6 bases of the junction. The germline V gene (reference sequence) sets CDR1 to SEHNR and CDR2 to FQNEAQ. In Seattle, one collaborating source enrolled patients while the infection was active and tracked those patients longitudinally over the course of disease. The collaborating institutions used their own protocols to collect whole blood in K2EDTA tubes. For TCRbeta analysis, collaborators shipped samples in one of three forms: frozen whole blood, isolated PBMCs, or DNA extracted from either of those sample types.

This clonotype was sampled from a woman between 70 and 85 years old with COVID-19, enrolled during active disease. In this chain, TRBV7-9 is recombined with TRBJ1-1, with TRBD1 matching 8 junction bases. The material sequenced was peripheral blood. The DNA sequence is as follows: TGTGCCAGCAGCTTATACAGGGGGAGCGGCACTGAAGCTTTCTTT. The resulting protein is CASSLYRGSGTEAFF. Beyond the CDR3, the reference TRBV7-9 and TRBJ1-1 genes provide the residues; the full variable domain reads: DTGVSQNPRHKITKRGQNVTFRCDPISEHNRLYWYRQTLGQGPEFLTYFQNEAQLEKSRLLSDRFSAERPKGSFSTLEIQRTEQGDSAMYLCASSLYRGSGTEAFFGQGTRLTVV.